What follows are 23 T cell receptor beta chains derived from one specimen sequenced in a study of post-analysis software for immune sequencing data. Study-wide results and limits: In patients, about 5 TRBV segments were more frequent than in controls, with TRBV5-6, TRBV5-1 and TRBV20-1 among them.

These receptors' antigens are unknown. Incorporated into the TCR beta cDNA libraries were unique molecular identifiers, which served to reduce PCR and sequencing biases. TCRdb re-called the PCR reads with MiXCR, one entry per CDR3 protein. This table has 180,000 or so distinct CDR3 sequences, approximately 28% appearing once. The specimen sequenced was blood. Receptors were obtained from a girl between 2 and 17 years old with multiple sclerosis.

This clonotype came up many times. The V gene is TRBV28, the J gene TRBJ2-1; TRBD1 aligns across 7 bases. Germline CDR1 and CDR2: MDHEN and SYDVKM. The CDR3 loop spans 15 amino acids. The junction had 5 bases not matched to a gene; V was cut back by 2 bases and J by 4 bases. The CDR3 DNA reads TGTGCCAGCAGTTTACGGGACAGAACATACAATGAGCAGTTCTTC. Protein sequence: CASSLRDRTYNEQFF.

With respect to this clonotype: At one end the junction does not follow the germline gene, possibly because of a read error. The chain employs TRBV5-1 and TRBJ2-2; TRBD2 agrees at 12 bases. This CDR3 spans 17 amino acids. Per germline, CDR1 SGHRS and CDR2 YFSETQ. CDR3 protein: CASSPMKTSGSTGKLFF. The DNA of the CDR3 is TGCGCCAGCAGCCCCATGAAGACTAGCGGGAGTACCGGGAAGCTGTTTTTT.

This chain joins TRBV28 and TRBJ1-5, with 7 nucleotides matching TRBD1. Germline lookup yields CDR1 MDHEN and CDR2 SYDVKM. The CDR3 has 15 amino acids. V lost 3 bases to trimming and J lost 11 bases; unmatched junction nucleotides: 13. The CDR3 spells CASSFGSGPQGAQHF. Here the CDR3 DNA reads TGTGCCAGCAGTTTTGGGTCAGGGCCCCAGGGGGCCCAGCATTTT.

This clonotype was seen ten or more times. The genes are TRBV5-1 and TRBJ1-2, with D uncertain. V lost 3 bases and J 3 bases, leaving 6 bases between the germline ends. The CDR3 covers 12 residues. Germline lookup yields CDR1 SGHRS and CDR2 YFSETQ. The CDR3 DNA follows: TGCGCCAGCAGCTCCGAATACTATGGCTACACCTTC. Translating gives CASSSEYYGYTF.

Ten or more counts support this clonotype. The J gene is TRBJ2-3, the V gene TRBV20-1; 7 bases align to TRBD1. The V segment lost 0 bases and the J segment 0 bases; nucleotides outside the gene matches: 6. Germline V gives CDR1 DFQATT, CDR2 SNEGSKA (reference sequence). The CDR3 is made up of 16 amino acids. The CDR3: CSARDPGTDSTDTQYF. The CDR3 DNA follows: TGCAGTGCTAGAGATCCTGGGACAGATAGCACAGATACGCAGTATTTT.

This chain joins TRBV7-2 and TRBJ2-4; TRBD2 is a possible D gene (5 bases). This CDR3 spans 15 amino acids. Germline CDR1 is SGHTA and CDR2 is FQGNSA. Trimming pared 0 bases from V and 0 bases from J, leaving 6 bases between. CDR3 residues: CASSLAGLAKNIQYF. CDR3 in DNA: TGTGCCAGCAGCTTAGCTGGACTAGCCAAAAACATTCAGTACTTC.

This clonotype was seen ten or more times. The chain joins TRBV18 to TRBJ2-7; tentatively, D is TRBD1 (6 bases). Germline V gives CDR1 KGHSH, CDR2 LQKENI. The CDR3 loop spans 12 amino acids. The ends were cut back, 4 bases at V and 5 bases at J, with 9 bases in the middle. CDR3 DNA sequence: TGTGCCAGCTCACAGGGGGTGGACGAGCAGTACTTC. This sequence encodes CASSQGVDEQYF. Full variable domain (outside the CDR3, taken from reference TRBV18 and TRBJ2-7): NAGVMQNPRHLVRRRGQEARLRCSPMKGHSHVYWYRQLPEEGLKFMVYLQKENIIDESGMPKERFSAEFPKEGPSILRIQQVVRGDSAAYFCASSQGVDEQYFGPGTRLTVT.

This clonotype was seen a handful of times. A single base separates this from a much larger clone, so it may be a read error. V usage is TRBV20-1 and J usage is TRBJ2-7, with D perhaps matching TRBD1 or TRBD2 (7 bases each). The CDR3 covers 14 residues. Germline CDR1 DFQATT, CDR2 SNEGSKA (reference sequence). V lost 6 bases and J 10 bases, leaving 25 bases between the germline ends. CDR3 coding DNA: TGCAGTGCACAAAAGACAGGGAGGGTTGAGATCCAGTACTTC. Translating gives CSAQKTGRVEIQYF.

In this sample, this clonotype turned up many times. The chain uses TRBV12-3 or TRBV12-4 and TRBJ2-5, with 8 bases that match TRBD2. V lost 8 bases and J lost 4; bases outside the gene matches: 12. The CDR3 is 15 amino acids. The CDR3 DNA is TGTGCCAGCTGTAAAGCCACGGGGGGGCGAGAGACCCAGTACTTC. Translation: CASCKATGGRETQYF.

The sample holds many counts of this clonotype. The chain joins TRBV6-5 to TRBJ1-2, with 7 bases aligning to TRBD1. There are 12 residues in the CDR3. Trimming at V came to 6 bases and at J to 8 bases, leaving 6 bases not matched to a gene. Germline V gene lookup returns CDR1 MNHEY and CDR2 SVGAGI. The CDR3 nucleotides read TGTGCCAGCAGCCGGAACAGGGGAGGCTACACCTTC. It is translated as CASSRNRGGYTF.

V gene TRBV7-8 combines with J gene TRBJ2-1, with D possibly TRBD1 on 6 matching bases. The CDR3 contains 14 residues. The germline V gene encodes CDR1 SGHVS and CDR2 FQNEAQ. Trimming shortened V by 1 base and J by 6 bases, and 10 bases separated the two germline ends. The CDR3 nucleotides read TGTGCCAGCAGCTTAGGGACAGCAAGCAATGAGCAGTTCTTC. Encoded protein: CASSLGTASNEQFF.

The CDR3 DNA is TGCAGTGCTAGAGATAATCGAGCAGGGTCTAACTATGGCTACACCTTC. Protein product: CSARDNRAGSNYGYTF. The chain employs TRBV20-1 and TRBJ1-2; tentatively, D is TRBD1 (5 bases). V shed 0 bases and J shed 0 bases, with 14 bases lying between them. This CDR3 comprises 16 residues. The V gene's germline CDR1 is DFQATT and CDR2 SNEGSKA (reference sequence).

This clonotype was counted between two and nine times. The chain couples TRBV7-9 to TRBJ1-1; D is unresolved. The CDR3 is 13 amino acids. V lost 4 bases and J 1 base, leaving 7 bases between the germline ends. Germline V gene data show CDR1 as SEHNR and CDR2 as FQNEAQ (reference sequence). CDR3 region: CASSWNRNTEAFF. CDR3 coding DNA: TGTGCCAGCAGCTGGAACAGGAACACTGAAGCTTTCTTT.

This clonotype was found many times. CDR3 nucleotide sequence: TGCGCCAGCAGCCCAGGGGTGATAGGGGGCAGTTCCTACAATGAGCAGTTCTTC. It is translated as CASSPGVIGGSSYNEQFF. V gene TRBV5-1 combines with J gene TRBJ2-1; 7 positions match TRBD1. CDR1 SGHRS and CDR2 YFSETQ come from the germline V gene. This CDR3 has 18 amino acids. The junction had 14 bases not matched to a gene; V was cut back by 4 bases and J by 1 base.

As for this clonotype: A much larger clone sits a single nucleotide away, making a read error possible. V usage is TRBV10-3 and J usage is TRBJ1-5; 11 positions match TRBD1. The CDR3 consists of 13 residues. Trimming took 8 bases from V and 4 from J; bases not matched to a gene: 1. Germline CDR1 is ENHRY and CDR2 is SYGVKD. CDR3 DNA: TGTGCCATCCGGGACAGGGGGAATCAGCCCCAGCATTTT. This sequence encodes CAIRDRGNQPQHF.

CDR3 sequence: CATSEGGRFYNEQFF. In nucleotides, the CDR3 is TGTGCCACCAGTGAAGGCGGGAGATTCTACAATGAGCAGTTCTTC. The chain links TRBV24-1 to TRBJ2-1; 7 bases agree with TRBD2. V shed 4 bases and J 3 bases; nucleotides not matched to a gene: 5. The length of the CDR3 is 15 residues. Germline values: CDR1 KGHDR, CDR2 SFDVKD.

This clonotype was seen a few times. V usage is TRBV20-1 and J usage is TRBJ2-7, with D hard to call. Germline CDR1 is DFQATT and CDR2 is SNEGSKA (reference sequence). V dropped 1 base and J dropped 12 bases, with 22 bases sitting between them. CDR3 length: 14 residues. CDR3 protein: CSARGPITQETRYF. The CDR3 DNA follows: TGCAGTGCTAGAGGACCCATCACCCAAGAGACCCGGTACTTC.

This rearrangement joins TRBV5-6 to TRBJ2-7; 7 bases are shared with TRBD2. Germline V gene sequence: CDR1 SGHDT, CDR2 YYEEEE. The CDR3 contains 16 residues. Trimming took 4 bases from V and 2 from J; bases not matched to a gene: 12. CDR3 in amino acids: CASSPSPAGNAYEQYF. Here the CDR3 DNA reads TGTGCCAGCAGCCCCTCCCCAGCGGGGAACGCCTACGAGCAGTACTTC.

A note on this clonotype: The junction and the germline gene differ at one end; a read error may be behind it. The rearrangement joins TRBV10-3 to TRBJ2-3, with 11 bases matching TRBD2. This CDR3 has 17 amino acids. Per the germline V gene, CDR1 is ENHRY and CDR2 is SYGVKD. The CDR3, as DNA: TGTGCCATCAGTGCCGTCTTGGCTAGCGGGAGGCCAGATATGCAGTATTTT. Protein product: CAISAVLASGRPDMQYF.

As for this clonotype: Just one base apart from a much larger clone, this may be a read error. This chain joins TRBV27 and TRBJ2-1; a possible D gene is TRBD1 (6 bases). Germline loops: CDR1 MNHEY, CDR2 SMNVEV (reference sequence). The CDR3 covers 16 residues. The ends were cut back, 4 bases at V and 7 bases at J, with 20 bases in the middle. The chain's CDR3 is CASSSPSKWGRNEQFF. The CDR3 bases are TGTGCCAGCAGTTCTCCTTCTAAGTGGGGGCGGAATGAGCAGTTCTTC.

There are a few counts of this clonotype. CDR3: CATSDSTGGSTDTQYF. The CDR3 DNA reads TGTGCCACCAGTGATTCAACGGGGGGGAGTACAGATACGCAGTATTTT. The chain employs TRBV24-1 and TRBJ2-3; TRBD2 matches at 8 bases. Trimming cost V 2 bases and J 3 bases; bases outside gene matches: 6. This CDR3 comprises 16 residues. Germline loops: CDR1 KGHDR, CDR2 SFDVKD.

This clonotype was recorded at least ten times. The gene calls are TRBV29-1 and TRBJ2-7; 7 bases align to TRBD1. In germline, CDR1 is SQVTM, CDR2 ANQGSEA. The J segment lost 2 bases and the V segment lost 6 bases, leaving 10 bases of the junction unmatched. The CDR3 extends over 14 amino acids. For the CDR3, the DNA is TGCAGCGTAAAACCGACAGGGATTACCTACGAGCAGTACTTC. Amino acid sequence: CSVKPTGITYEQYF.

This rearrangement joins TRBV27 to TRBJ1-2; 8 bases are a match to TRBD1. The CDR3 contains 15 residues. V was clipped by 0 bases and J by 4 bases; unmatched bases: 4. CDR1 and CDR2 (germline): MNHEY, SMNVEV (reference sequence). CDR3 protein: CASSLSPGGPYGYTF. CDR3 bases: TGTGCCAGCAGTTTATCCCCAGGGGGCCCCTATGGCTACACCTTC.